This passage covers 21 T cell receptor beta chains from one sample sequenced in a study of CD8 T cells in ankylosing spondylitis. TCRdb re-called the 5' RACE reads through MiXCR, storing one row per CDR3 protein. The sample shows approximately 260,000 distinct CDR3 sequences, 8.6% of them seen only once. The sequenced sample was blood, either unsorted or a sorted T cell fraction (not recorded which). Receptor source: a male donor with ankylosing spondylitis or in good health (not recorded which).

This clonotype was counted ten times or more. V is TRBV20-1 and J is TRBJ1-4; 12 nucleotides align to TRBD1. The CDR3 is 14 residues long. The trim removed 4 bases at V and 8 bases at J, leaving 5 bases unmatched. Germline V CDR1 and CDR2: DFQATT, SNEGSKA (reference sequence). In nucleotides, the CDR3 is TGCAGTGCTAACCGGGACAGGGGGCACGAAAAACTGTTTTTT. Its translation is CSANRDRGHEKLFF.

The chain uses TRBV15 and TRBJ1-1, with D possibly matching TRBD1 (6 bases). The CDR3 has 16 amino acids. V lost 1 base, J lost 6 bases, and 18 bases lay in between. Germline CDR1 reads LNHNV; CDR2 reads YYDKDF (reference sequence). The CDR3 here is CATSRGTGGTRAEAFF. CDR3 DNA sequence: TGTGCCACCAGCAGAGGGACCGGTGGGACAAGGGCTGAAGCTTTCTTT. The full variable domain, completed using reference TRBV15 and TRBJ1-1, is DAMVIQNPRYQVTQFGKPVTLSCSQTLNHNVMYWYQQKSSQAPKLLFHYYDKDFNNEADTPDNFQSRRPNTSFCFLDIRSPGLGDTAMYLCATSRGTGGTRAEAFFGQGTRLTVV.

In its sample, this clonotype was seen many times. V and J are TRBV20-1 and TRBJ2-2, with D possibly matching TRBD2 (6 bases). CDR3 size: 14 residues. Germline V gene sequence: CDR1 DFQATT, CDR2 SNEGSKA (reference sequence). Between the trimmed V and J ends, which lost 4 bases and 5 bases, there was a span of 14 bases. CDR3 in amino acids: CSATKGLTTGELFF. Written as DNA, the CDR3 is TGCAGTGCTACCAAGGGACTTACTACCGGGGAGCTGTTTTTT.

This clonotype has only a few counts. The chain combines TRBV19 with TRBJ1-2, with TRBD1 matching 8 bases. The CDR3 length is 13 residues. V shed 8 bases, J shed 7 bases, and the junction held 9 bases outside the gene matches. From germline, CDR1 is LNHDA and CDR2 SQIVND (reference sequence). The CDR3 sequence is CASSVPDRGGYTF. DNA for the CDR3: TGTGCCAGTTCTGTCCCCGACAGGGGTGGCTACACCTTC.

The rearrangement links TRBV27 to TRBJ2-1; tentatively, D is TRBD1 (7 bases). Trimming removed 2 bases at V and 2 bases at J, with 22 bases between. The CDR3 totals 19 residues. Germline loops: CDR1 MNHEY, CDR2 SMNVEV (reference sequence). CDR3 sequence reads: CASSLGWGRQGGTYNEQFF. The CDR3 DNA reads TGTGCCAGCAGTTTAGGTTGGGGAAGACAGGGAGGTACCTACAATGAGCAGTTCTTC.

The table lists this clonotype with many counts. CDR3 region: CASSYSRGTDSGNTIYF. The CDR3 coding sequence is TGTGCCAGCAGTTACTCGCGGGGGACCGACTCTGGAAACACCATATATTTT. The genes are TRBV6-5 and TRBJ1-3, with TRBD1 as a possible D gene (5 bases). The germline CDR1 and CDR2 sequences are MNHEY and SVGAGI. Deletions cut 0 bases from V and 0 bases from J, with 12 bases between. There are 17 residues in the CDR3.

This clonotype has at least ten counts. V and J are TRBV25-1 and TRBJ2-7; TRBD2 aligns across 12 bases. Germline V gene lookup returns CDR1 MGHDK and CDR2 SYGVNS. J lost 3 bases, V lost 5 bases, and 5 bases had no gene match. The CDR3 is 15 residues long. CDR3 coding DNA: TGTGCCAGCAGTCTAGAGACTAGCGGGAGCTACGAGCAGTACTTC. It yields the protein CASSLETSGSYEQYF.

This clonotype has more than one count but fewer than ten. The chain couples TRBV7-6 to TRBJ2-1; a possible D gene is TRBD2 (5 bases). With 5 bases removed from V and 5 bases from J, the gap between germline ends came to 19 bases. Looked up from germline, CDR1 is SGHVS and CDR2 is FNYEAQ. The CDR3 is 16 amino acids. The CDR3 protein is CASSTRRPGADNEQFF. DNA for the CDR3: TGTGCCAGCAGCACGCGGAGGCCAGGTGCCGACAATGAGCAGTTCTTC.

This chain joins TRBV14 and TRBJ2-3; 9 bases fit TRBD1. The V and J ends lost 9 bases and 9 bases, in that order; junction bases with no gene match: 7. The V gene's germline CDR1 is SGHDN and CDR2 FVKESK. CDR3 length equals 12 residues. CDR3 nucleotide sequence: TGTGCCAGTTACACAGGGGGCGGCACGCAGTATTTT. Its translation is CASYTGGGTQYF.

This clonotype was counted ten times or more. The rearrangement links TRBV4-3 to TRBJ1-2; 9 bases agree with TRBD1. The trim removed 0 bases at V and 4 bases at J, leaving 9 bases unmatched. The germline V gene encodes CDR1 LGHNA and CDR2 YSLEER. The length of the CDR3 is 17 residues. The CDR3 is CASSQEQGTGRSYGYTF. For the CDR3, the DNA is TGCGCCAGCAGCCAAGAACAAGGGACAGGGCGCTCCTATGGCTACACCTTC.

With respect to this clonotype: A read error is possible here, since a much larger clone lies one base away. The chain recombines TRBV10-3 with TRBJ2-7; TRBD1 might be the D (5 bases). There are 12 residues in the CDR3. Germline V gene data show CDR1 as ENHRY and CDR2 as SYGVKD. V lost 4 bases and J lost 3, with 7 bases in between. Here the CDR3 DNA reads TGTGCCATCAGTGTCCAGGGCTACGAGCAGTACTTC. Translated: CAISVQGYEQYF.

This clonotype was counted ten times or more. V and J are TRBV7-9 and TRBJ1-4; the D is unclear. V lost 5 bases to trimming and J lost 8 bases, with 18 bases between them. This CDR3 is 15 amino acids long. CDR1 and CDR2 from the germline V gene are SEHNR and FQNEAQ (reference sequence). The CDR3 nucleotides are TGTGCCAGCAGCCTGCCTAGGGAAGGATACGAAAAACTGTTTTTT. Its protein product is CASSLPREGYEKLFF. Variable domain in full (rest from reference TRBV7-9 and TRBJ1-4): DTGVSQNPRHKITKRGQNVTFRCDPISEHNRLYWYRQTLGQGPEFLTYFQNEAQLEKSRLLSDRFSAERPKGSFSTLEIQRTEQGDSAMYLCASSLPREGYEKLFFGSGTQLSVL.

This clonotype was observed at least ten times. This chain joins TRBV10-3 and TRBJ2-7; TRBD2 matches 8 bases. CDR1 is ENHRY and CDR2 is SYGVKD in the germline V gene. This CDR3 has 18 residues. The ends lost 2 bases at V and 3 bases at J; junction bases unmatched: 15. Here the CDR3 DNA reads TGTGCCATCAGTGAGAGGGCTAGCGGGCGGCGACGAGGCTACGAGCAGTACTTC. As protein: CAISERASGRRRGYEQYF.

This clonotype has at least ten counts. The chain is built from TRBV6-1 and TRBJ2-1; D may be TRBD1 (5 bases). In germline, CDR1 is MNHNS, CDR2 SASEGT. This CDR3 has 15 residues. V was trimmed by 7 bases and J by 6 bases, leaving 19 bases between them. The CDR3 protein is CASKGGQGLGNEQFF. In DNA form, the CDR3 reads TGTGCCAGCAAGGGTGGGCAGGGCCTTGGCAATGAGCAGTTCTTC.

This clonotype was seen at least ten times. The chain links TRBV29-1 to TRBJ2-7; D is unresolved. The CDR3 is 11 residues long. V gave up 1 base and J gave up 3 bases, with 4 bases separating them. From germline, CDR1 is SQVTM and CDR2 ANQGSEA. CDR3 amino acids: CSVEVNYEQYF. The DNA of the CDR3 is TGCAGCGTTGAAGTCAACTACGAGCAGTACTTC.

The chain carries TRBV27 and TRBJ2-6; the D is unclear. Germline CDR1 MNHEY, CDR2 SMNVEV (reference sequence). The length of the CDR3 is 18 residues. V was trimmed by 0 bases and J by 1 base, leaving 13 bases between them. In nucleotides, the CDR3 is TGTGCCAGCAGTTTATCGCTACCCAGGATTTCTGGGGCCAACGTCCTGACTTTC. As protein: CASSLSLPRISGANVLTF.

This clonotype appeared many times. This chain connects TRBV20-1 to TRBJ1-1; tentative D call: TRBD1 (5 bases). Trimming removed 1 base from V and 4 bases from J, with 16 bases in between. CDR1 is DFQATT and CDR2 is SNEGSKA in the germline V gene (reference sequence). The CDR3 length is 15 residues. CDR3 amino acids: CSARGLQGPPTEAFF. DNA for the CDR3: TGCAGTGCTAGAGGGCTCCAGGGCCCTCCCACTGAAGCTTTCTTT.

This clonotype was observed many times. The V and J genes are TRBV7-3 and TRBJ1-1; the D gene is possibly TRBD1 (6 bases). The CDR3 contains 13 residues. The germline V gene encodes CDR1 SGHTA and CDR2 FQGTGA. The ends were cut back, 4 bases at V and 4 bases at J, with 10 bases in the middle. CDR3 loop: CASSSLGGTEAFF. CDR3 nucleotides: TGTGCCAGCAGCTCCTTAGGGGGCACTGAAGCTTTCTTT.

This rearrangement joins TRBV5-1 to TRBJ2-3; 8 bases fit TRBD2. The germline V gene has CDR1 SGHRS and CDR2 YFSETQ. V dropped 4 bases and J dropped 6; count of bases not matched to a gene: 16. The CDR3 loop spans 17 amino acids. The CDR3 sequence: CASSDQRHGGAFDTQYF. The CDR3 DNA sequence: TGCGCCAGCAGCGACCAGCGGCACGGGGGGGCCTTTGATACGCAGTATTTT.

This clonotype was seen a few times. The chain combines TRBV12-3 or TRBV12-4 with TRBJ2-3, with D perhaps TRBD1 (5 bases). Trimming took 6 bases from V and 4 from J, leaving 8 bases between them. This CDR3 is 12 amino acids long. The CDR3 loop reads CASSPGPDTQYF. CDR3 bases: TGTGCCAGCAGCCCAGGGCCAGATACGCAGTATTTT.

This clonotype was seen ten or more times. The chain carries TRBV5-6 and TRBJ2-3, with D tentatively TRBD2 (5 bases). V shed 0 bases and J shed 3 bases, with 8 bases lying between them. The CDR3 covers 14 residues. Germline CDR1 is SGHDT and CDR2 is YYEEEE. CDR3 coding DNA: TGTGCCAGCAGCTTGGGGACTTTAACAGATACGCAGTATTTT. Translating it yields CASSLGTLTDTQYF.